This T cell receptor beta chain appears in the sequencing data of a study of molecular identifiers for immune sequencing clone quantification. Overall study: Four of five RNA aliquots from approximately 20,000 or 98,000 naive CD8 T cells were sequenced.

The CDR3 consists of 14 residues. Germline V gene lookup returns CDR1 KGHDR and CDR2 SFDVKD. Trimming stripped 2 bases from V and 4 bases from J, with 10 bases between. TCRdb fed the PCR reads into MiXCR, producing one record per CDR3 protein. This sample has some 580,000 distinct CDR3 sequences, with 25% found just once. Notes on this clonotype: Antigen unknown.

The study's findings and limits: More than 97% of effector molecules, versus under 1% of naive-cell molecules, belonged to clones above 20 RNA copies.

The specimen was naive CD8+ T cells from blood, with Jurkat cell RNA spiked in. As for subset: FACS-sorted CD8+CD4-CCR7+CD45RA+ naive T cells. The TCR originated in a human donor in good health. Some libraries in this study had Jurkat cell RNA spiked in. This chain joins TRBV24-1 and TRBJ1-2; no clear D gene. CDR3 in DNA: TGTGCCACCAGTGATTCCCACGCGGCCTATGGCTACACCTTC. It codes for CATSDSHAAYGYTF.